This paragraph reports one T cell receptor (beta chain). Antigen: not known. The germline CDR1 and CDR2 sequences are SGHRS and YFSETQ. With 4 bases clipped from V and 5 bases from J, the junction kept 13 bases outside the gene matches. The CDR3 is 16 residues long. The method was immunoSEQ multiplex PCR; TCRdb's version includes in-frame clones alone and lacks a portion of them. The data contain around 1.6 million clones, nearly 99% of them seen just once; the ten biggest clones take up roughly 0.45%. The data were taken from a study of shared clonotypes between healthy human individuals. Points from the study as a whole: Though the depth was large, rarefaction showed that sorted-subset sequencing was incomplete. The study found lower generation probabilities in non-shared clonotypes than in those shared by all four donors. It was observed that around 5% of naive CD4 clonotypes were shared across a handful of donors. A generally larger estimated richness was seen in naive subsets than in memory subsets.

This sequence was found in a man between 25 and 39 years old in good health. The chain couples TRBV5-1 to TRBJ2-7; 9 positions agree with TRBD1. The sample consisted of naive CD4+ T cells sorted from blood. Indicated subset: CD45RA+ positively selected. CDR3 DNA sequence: TGCGCCAGCAGCCTATCCTCGGGACAGGGTGGCCACGAGCAGTACTTC. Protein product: CASSLSSGQGGHEQYF.